These T cell receptor beta chains were read from a single sample in a study of identical twins. A single record per CDR3 protein comes from TCRdb applying MiXCR to the 5' RACE reads. Counted here are roughly 690,000 distinct CDR3 sequences, roughly 6.2% occurring once; the ten biggest clones make up 1.5% to 2%. Sequenced material: naive T cells sorted from blood. The source is a man younger than 35 in good health. CDR3s include the opening cysteine and the closing phenylalanine or tryptophan. Each record gives: D gene, V gene, J gene, clone size, CDR3 DNA, CDR3 protein. D genes are given only for firm matches. The size entry is marked missing in some rows and otherwise reads once, few, many or a size class.

.	TRBV4-1	TRBJ1-1	many	TGCGCCAGCAGCCAAGCCGGGGGTTGGAACACTGAAGCTTTCTTT	CASSQAGGWNTEAFF
TRBD1	TRBV4-1	TRBJ1-1	.	TGCGCCAGCAGCCAAGACATAATGGCGCAGGGGGCAGGGAACACTGAAGCTTTCTTT	CASSQDIMAQGAGNTEAFF
.	TRBV12-3/TRBV12-4	TRBJ2-3	few	TGTGCCAGCAGTTTCTCCGCAATTGGCACAGATACGCAGTATTTT	CASSFSAIGTDTQYF
.	TRBV29-1	TRBJ1-4	.	TGCAGCGTTGGGGGGGTAGCAACTAATGAAAAACTGTTTTTT	CSVGGVATNEKLFF
.	TRBV5-1	TRBJ2-7	few	TGCGCCAGCAGCTTAACGGGGGCAATATCCTACGAGCAGTACTTC	CASSLTGAISYEQYF
.	TRBV4-3	TRBJ1-2	few	TGCGCCAGCAGCCAAAGCGTGCTGGGGCTCTATGGCTACACCTTC	CASSQSVLGLYGYTF
.	TRBV6-2/TRBV6-3	TRBJ2-2	.	TGTGCCAGCACCCCTGATTTTGGTTCCGGGGAGCTGTTTTTT	CASTPDFGSGELFF
.	TRBV20-1	TRBJ1-1	many	TGCAGTGCTAGTACCGGGACGGAAGCTTTCTTT	CSASTGTEAFF
.	TRBV20-1	TRBJ1-6	few	TGCAGTGCTAGAGATGAGGGACAAATTAATTCACCCCTCCACTTT	CSARDEGQINSPLHF
.	TRBV30	TRBJ2-3	few	TGTGCCTGGAGTGTACAAATCTCGGGGGATACGCAGTATTTT	CAWSVQISGDTQYF
.	TRBV7-9	TRBJ2-1	many	TGTGCCAGCAGCTTGATTACGGGAGATGAGCAGTTCTTC	CASSLITGDEQFF
.	TRBV11-2	TRBJ2-1	few	TGTGCCAGCACCCTGGGGGGTAGCCGGACTGAGCAGTTCTTC	CASTLGGSRTEQFF
.	TRBV6-1	TRBJ2-5	.	TGTGCCAGCAAGCTCAGGGGGGCCAGGGAGACCCAGTACTTC	CASKLRGARETQYF
TRBD1	TRBV12-5	TRBJ2-1	.	TGTGCTAGTGGGGGGACAGCTCGTAATGAGCAGTTCTTC	CASGGTARNEQFF
TRBD2	TRBV5-5	TRBJ2-7	many	TGTGCCAGCAGTCGCTGGACTAGCCACTCCTACGAGCAGTACTTC	CASSRWTSHSYEQYF
.	TRBV6-1	TRBJ1-1	many	TGTGCCAGCAGTCTGGAATTTTCCTTGAACACTGAAGCTTTCTTT	CASSLEFSLNTEAFF
.	TRBV5-4	TRBJ2-2	.	TGTGCCAGCAGCTTGAGATCAGGATTCTACTCCGGGGAGCTGTTTTTT	CASSLRSGFYSGELFF
.	TRBV5-1	TRBJ1-5	.	TGCGCCAGCAGCTCGGGTGTGATCGGACAGCCCCAGCATTTT	CASSSGVIGQPQHF
TRBD1	TRBV27	TRBJ2-7	.	TGTGCCAGCAGGACAGGGGGCTTTTGGGAGAGCTCCTACGAGCAGTACTTC	CASRTGGFWESSYEQYF
.	TRBV3-1	TRBJ2-1	.	TGTGCCAGCAGCCAAGGCTACTCTCGCCGGGATGAGCAGTTCTTC	CASSQGYSRRDEQFF
TRBD2	TRBV11-1	TRBJ2-2	many	TGTGCCAGCAGCTCGGGACTAGGCAGATTGACCGGGGAGCTGTTTTTT	CASSSGLGRLTGELFF
.	TRBV4-3	TRBJ1-4	few	TGCGCCAGCAGCCAAGAGGCAGGGAGTATCGGTGAAAAACTGTTTTTT	CASSQEAGSIGEKLFF
.	TRBV15	TRBJ2-7	.	TGTGCCACCAGCGGGGGTTTGGGAATATACGAGCAGTACTTC	CATSGGLGIYEQYF
TRBD1	TRBV20-1	TRBJ1-1	many	TGCAGTGCTAGTATCGGACAGGGGGGATCTGAAGCTTTCTTT	CSASIGQGGSEAFF
TRBD1	TRBV2	TRBJ1-1	.	TGTGCCAGCAGTGGGGATATAGTGGGGACAGCAGAAGCTTTCTTT	CASSGDIVGTAEAFF
.	TRBV2	TRBJ2-5	few	TGTGCCAGCAGTGGGTACCCCACAGAGACCCAGTACTTC	CASSGYPTETQYF
.	TRBV20-1	TRBJ2-3	many	TGCAGTGCTAGCCGCGGGGTCATAGCAGTCTATACAGATACGCAGTATTTT	CSASRGVIAVYTDTQYF
.	TRBV10-3	TRBJ2-6	.	TGTGCCATCAGTCCGACTAGCTCTGGGGCCAACGTCCTGACTTTC	CAISPTSSGANVLTF
.	TRBV7-8	TRBJ1-3	few	TGTGCCAGCAGCTTAGTGCTTGGGGACTTAACTGGAAACACCATATATTTT	CASSLVLGDLTGNTIYF
TRBD1	TRBV11-1	TRBJ2-1	.	TGTGCCAGCAGCCACCGGACAGGTGTGCGTAATGAGCAGTTCTTC	CASSHRTGVRNEQFF
TRBD1	TRBV5-6	TRBJ2-7	many	TGTGCCAGTGGACAGGTCACTCCTGAGCAGTACTTC	CASGQVTPEQYF
.	TRBV15	TRBJ2-1	many	TGTGCCACCAGCAGAGGGGATGGTGGTCGTAGGCAGTTCTTC	CATSRGDGGRRQFF
TRBD1	TRBV12-3/TRBV12-4	TRBJ2-3	many	TGTGCCAGCAGTACCGGGACAGGGGGCAACACAGATACGCAGTATTTT	CASSTGTGGNTDTQYF
TRBD2	TRBV28	TRBJ2-2	many	TGTGCCAGCAGTTATGTGATGGCTAGCGGGAGTCCCGGGGAGCTGTTTTTT	CASSYVMASGSPGELFF
TRBD2	TRBV9	TRBJ2-1	few	TGTGCCAGCAGCGTAGGGGTACTAGCGGGAGGGTATGAGCAGTTCTTC	CASSVGVLAGGYEQFF
TRBD1	TRBV27	TRBJ2-1	many	TGTGCCAGCAGTTTAGGGACAGGGGTGGGAGATGAGCAGTTCTTC	CASSLGTGVGDEQFF
.	TRBV19	TRBJ1-5	.	TGTGCCAGTAGTATAGGCCAGGCAGGCCGGCAGCCCCAGCATTTT	CASSIGQAGRQPQHF
.	TRBV29-1	TRBJ2-3	many	TGCAGCGTTGGACAGACGACAGATACGCAGTATTTT	CSVGQTTDTQYF
TRBD1	TRBV3-1	TRBJ2-7	.	TGTGCCAGCAGCCAGGCGGGACAGGAAAACTACGAGCAGTACTTC	CASSQAGQENYEQYF
.	TRBV9	TRBJ2-1	few	TGTGCCAGCAGTGGTGTGGGCTTACAGAGCTCCTACAATGAGCAGTTCTTC	CASSGVGLQSSYNEQFF
.	TRBV24-1	TRBJ2-1	many	TGTGCCACCAGTTCGCCCGTATACAATGAGCAGTTCTTC	CATSSPVYNEQFF
TRBD2	TRBV12-3/TRBV12-4	TRBJ2-1	many	TGTGCCAGCAGCCTCTCCGGGACTAGCGGGAGGGCCTGGCAGTTCTTC	CASSLSGTSGRAWQFF
.	TRBV10-3	TRBJ2-1	many	TGTGCCATCAGTGAGTTAGGCGGGTCCTCCATTTACAATGAGCAGTTCTTC	CAISELGGSSIYNEQFF
.	TRBV5-1	TRBJ1-2	.	TGCGCCAGCAGCCCCCTGGGGGGCTCTGGCTACACCTTC	CASSPLGGSGYTF
TRBD2	TRBV5-1	TRBJ2-7	few	TGCGCCAGCAGCTCGAGCACGACTAGCGGGAGTGCCCACGAGCAGTACTTC	CASSSSTTSGSAHEQYF
.	TRBV18	TRBJ2-7	many	TGTGCCAGCTCACCACAGAGGCTATACTACGAGCAGTACTTC	CASSPQRLYYEQYF
.	TRBV29-1	TRBJ1-2	.	TGCAGCGCCTATTACAGGGACGGGAATGGCTACACCTTC	CSAYYRDGNGYTF
.	TRBV9	TRBJ2-5	few	TGTGCCAGCAGCGTATGGGACCAGGGCGTCGAGACCCAGTACTTC	CASSVWDQGVETQYF
.	TRBV10-3	TRBJ2-1	many	TGTGCCATCAGTGAGGAAAACCTAGCGGACAGATACAATGAGCAGTTCTTC	CAISEENLADRYNEQFF
.	TRBV3-1	TRBJ2-1	.	TGTGCCAGCAGCCAAGAGTGGGGAGGCGCCTACAATGAGCAGTTCTTC	CASSQEWGGAYNEQFF
.	TRBV6-5	TRBJ2-5	many	TGTGCCAGCAGTTACAGGGTGCAGGAGACCCAGTACTTC	CASSYRVQETQYF
.	TRBV12-3/TRBV12-4	TRBJ1-2	few	TGTGCCAGCAGCCTGACAGTGGCCGGCGGCTACACCTTC	CASSLTVAGGYTF
.	TRBV4-1	TRBJ1-3	few	TGCGCCAGCAGCCAAGTGACACCGCAGAGTTTTGGAAACACCATATATTTT	CASSQVTPQSFGNTIYF
.	TRBV20-1	TRBJ2-1	many	TGCAGTCCAGCCTACAATGAGCAGTTCTTC	CSPAYNEQFF
.	TRBV4-1	TRBJ2-5	many	TGCGCCAGCAGCCAAGGAATTGGTTTAGAGACCCAGTACTTC	CASSQGIGLETQYF